This is a list of T cell receptor beta chains from one sample in a study of blood T cell repertoires in COVID-19. Only in-frame clones appear in the TCRdb table, and some are missing; sequencing was by immunoSEQ multiplex PCR. The sample consists of tens of thousands of clones, 85% to 95% of them appearing once. The sample consisted of peripheral blood. The receptors were gathered from a human donor in a cohort sampled during active COVID-19. The CDR3 runs from the conserved cysteine through the conserved F or W. D genes are given only for firm matches.

cdr3_length: 18; v_call: TRBV6-1; d_call: TRBD2; cdr3_aa: CASSEAGGASPGANVLTF
cdr3_length: 12; v_call: TRBV29-1; d_call: -; cdr3_aa: CSVARGPDTQYF
cdr3_length: 18; v_call: TRBV19; d_call: TRBD2; cdr3_aa: CASSSQASGGTAKNIQYF
cdr3_length: 14; v_call: TRBV6-1; d_call: TRBD1; cdr3_aa: CASSETGTGVNQHF
cdr3_length: 14; v_call: TRBV30; d_call: TRBD2; cdr3_aa: CAWRNSGSSDTQYF
cdr3_length: 15; v_call: TRBV9; d_call: TRBD1; cdr3_aa: CASSEGQGSNQPQHF
cdr3_length: 14; v_call: TRBV28; d_call: -; cdr3_aa: CASSLRQGRNEQFF
cdr3_length: 17; v_call: TRBV4-1; d_call: TRBD1; cdr3_aa: CASSQDSGRGREETQYF
cdr3_length: 16; v_call: TRBV19; d_call: TRBD1; cdr3_aa: CASSPTPGQGGDGYTF
cdr3_length: 18; v_call: TRBV27; d_call: TRBD1; cdr3_aa: CASSPKPTGTIYNSPLHF
cdr3_length: 15; v_call: TRBV19; d_call: TRBD2; cdr3_aa: CATKTSGSSYNEQFF
cdr3_length: 16; v_call: TRBV3-1/TRBV3-2; d_call: -; cdr3_aa: CASSQEKLLAKNIQYF
cdr3_length: 16; v_call: TRBV5-4; d_call: -; cdr3_aa: CASSQYLVSSGNTIYF
cdr3_length: 16; v_call: TRBV5-1; d_call: -; cdr3_aa: CASALGQSISVNEQFF
cdr3_length: 13; v_call: TRBV21-1; d_call: -; cdr3_aa: CASSKVEEREQYF
cdr3_length: 19; v_call: TRBV4-2; d_call: TRBD2; cdr3_aa: CASSLGGLAGGLATDTQYF
cdr3_length: 14; v_call: TRBV12-5; d_call: TRBD1; cdr3_aa: CASGTQSGGTEAFF
cdr3_length: 12; v_call: TRBV6-2/TRBV6-3; d_call: -; cdr3_aa: CASSYSSGPQHF
cdr3_length: 15; v_call: TRBV6-2/TRBV6-3; d_call: TRBD2; cdr3_aa: CASSRTSGSTDTQYF
cdr3_length: 15; v_call: TRBV9; d_call: -; cdr3_aa: CASSEGGGSYNEQFF
cdr3_length: 13; v_call: TRBV6-5; d_call: -; cdr3_aa: CASSSESGGELFF
cdr3_length: 14; v_call: TRBV19; d_call: TRBD1; cdr3_aa: CASSLWTGQETQYF
cdr3_length: 15; v_call: TRBV11-2; d_call: -; cdr3_aa: CASRPQGANTGELFF
cdr3_length: 14; v_call: TRBV6-5; d_call: -; cdr3_aa: CASSPQTAPDTQYF
cdr3_length: 14; v_call: TRBV27; d_call: -; cdr3_aa: CASSLRAGVTALFF
cdr3_length: 16; v_call: TRBV5-1; d_call: -; cdr3_aa: CASSLAEVGRSSEAFF
cdr3_length: 15; v_call: TRBV7-8; d_call: -; cdr3_aa: CASSLAPRGLNEQFF
cdr3_length: 15; v_call: TRBV10-3; d_call: TRBD1; cdr3_aa: CASLGDRQGALGYTF
cdr3_length: 15; v_call: TRBV5-1; d_call: -; cdr3_aa: CASSLGQPKNEKLFF
cdr3_length: 15; v_call: TRBV6-4; d_call: -; cdr3_aa: CASSETASNTGELFF
cdr3_length: 13; v_call: TRBV7-9; d_call: -; cdr3_aa: CASSGLINYEQYF
cdr3_length: 14; v_call: TRBV15; d_call: -; cdr3_aa: CATSRDPTADEQYF
cdr3_length: 15; v_call: TRBV5-1; d_call: TRBD1; cdr3_aa: CASSFSGQGYNEQFF
cdr3_length: 15; v_call: TRBV7-8; d_call: -; cdr3_aa: CASSLEPGEGNIQYF
cdr3_length: 15; v_call: TRBV4-2; d_call: -; cdr3_aa: CASSQVRGSGNTIYF
cdr3_length: 13; v_call: TRBV30; d_call: -; cdr3_aa: CAWSDRGHQPQHF
cdr3_length: 16; v_call: TRBV4-1; d_call: TRBD1; cdr3_aa: CASSQALGQGDTEAFF
cdr3_length: 14; v_call: TRBV28; d_call: TRBD1; cdr3_aa: CASSFGRGSYTQYF
cdr3_length: 14; v_call: TRBV5-4; d_call: TRBD2; cdr3_aa: CASSGPSGTYEQYF
cdr3_length: 16; v_call: TRBV7-2; d_call: -; cdr3_aa: CASSLLGGSVAGELFF
cdr3_length: 15; v_call: TRBV4-3; d_call: -; cdr3_aa: CASSQEGYKGEKLFF
cdr3_length: 18; v_call: TRBV18; d_call: TRBD1; cdr3_aa: CASSPFGQGIRGNQPQHF
cdr3_length: 13; v_call: TRBV19; d_call: TRBD2; cdr3_aa: CASSIVSSGNQFF
cdr3_length: 18; v_call: TRBV5-5; d_call: TRBD1; cdr3_aa: CASRSGQGLLIMNTEAFF
cdr3_length: 11; v_call: TRBV6-5; d_call: TRBD1; cdr3_aa: CASRQGPEQYF
cdr3_length: 14; v_call: TRBV2; d_call: -; cdr3_aa: CASTLQGGNEKLFF
cdr3_length: 16; v_call: TRBV11-2; d_call: TRBD2; cdr3_aa: CASSPRLAESTDTQYF
cdr3_length: 15; v_call: TRBV4-2; d_call: TRBD2; cdr3_aa: CASSQGLAGADTQYF
cdr3_length: 15; v_call: TRBV5-1; d_call: TRBD1; cdr3_aa: CASSFLTGYQETQYF
cdr3_length: 13; v_call: TRBV4-1; d_call: -; cdr3_aa: CASSQARWYEQFF
cdr3_length: 14; v_call: TRBV9; d_call: -; cdr3_aa: CASSVTDSGNIQYF
cdr3_length: 14; v_call: TRBV19; d_call: TRBD1; cdr3_aa: CASSMGTGTYEQYF
cdr3_length: 14; v_call: TRBV28; d_call: -; cdr3_aa: CASSFLGKNTEAFF